The entry below describes one TCR beta chain. Its antigen is unidentified. The source of the sample is a study of T cell responses to AZD1222 COVID-19 vaccine. Study-level results: Dominant CD4 TCR responses targeted spike regions 160-218 and 743-854. Donors were mostly white British, more females; clonal diversity possibly underestimated. Repertoire samples came only from after the peak T cell response. Among spike-specific TCRs, nearly half reportedly target unmutated variant regions.

This CDR3 has 14 residues. V dropped 2 bases and J dropped 5 bases, with 12 bases sitting between them. The germline gives CDR1 SEHNR, CDR2 FQNEAQ (reference sequence). Assay: immunoSEQ multiplex PCR; the TCRdb copy retains only in-frame clones and omits some. The top ten clones hold roughly 5.6% of a sample with about 84,000 clones, around 84% of them seen once. The clonotype was recovered from an adult who received the AZD1222 COVID-19 vaccine. The sample in question was peripheral blood, obtained 28 days after the second AZD1222 dose. The V call is TRBV7-9, the J call TRBJ1-1; possibly TRBD1 for D (6 bases). The CDR3 loop is CASSLTGAGTEAFF. The CDR3, as DNA: TGTGCCAGCAGCTTAACGGGGGCGGGAACTGAAGCTTTCTTT. Variable domain in full (rest from reference TRBV7-9 and TRBJ1-1): DTGVSQNPRHKITKRGQNVTFRCDPISEHNRLYWYRQTLGQGPEFLTYFQNEAQLEKSRLLSDRFSAERPKGSFSTLEIQRTEQGDSAMYLCASSLTGAGTEAFFGQGTRLTVV.